The clone carrying this T cell receptor beta chain was seen many times. What it binds is not known. Time point in this sample: sample taken at primary tumor resection. Whole RNA, which was extracted from tumor, nontumor lung tissue or frozen PBMC, was sequenced without any cell sorting. A single record per CDR3 protein comes from TCRdb applying MiXCR to the 5' RACE reads. The sample consists of about 100,000 distinct CDR3 sequences, approximately 4.4% of them appearing once. This specimen comes from a study of spatial heterogeneity in lung cancer. Study-wide context: Detected beta-chain sequences consistently exceeded alpha-chain sequences. Study-level findings and limits: Higher tumor mutation counts went along with higher counts of expanded intratumoral alpha and beta TCRs.

This CDR3 has 13 amino acids. Trimming took off 3 bases at V and 3 bases at J, with 8 bases between the two ends. The sequence derives from a male donor with early-stage non-small cell lung cancer. The chain is built from TRBV12-3 or TRBV12-4 and TRBJ1-2; D is ambiguous. The sample was lung tumor tissue, taken at surgery. CDR3 DNA: TGTGCCAGCAGTTTTAACAGCTACTATGGCTACACCTTC. Translating gives CASSFNSYYGYTF.